What follows are 3 T cell receptor beta chains derived from one specimen sequenced in a study of OX40 agonist ivuxolimab in advanced cancers. Method: immunoSEQ multiplex PCR; TCRdb's copy keeps in-frame clones and lacks some. Of around 72,000 clones in the sample, almost 90% are singletons; the top ten hold around 2.6%. The source material was CD4+ or CD8+ T cells sorted from blood, sampled in a trial of the OX40 agonist ivuxolimab. These receptor sequences come from an adult with an advanced solid tumor such as melanoma, head and neck, liver or kidney cancer.

CDR3 loop: CASSPSGTGGPTDTQYF. The CDR3 region has the DNA TGTGCCAGCTCACCCTCCGGGACAGGGGGCCCCACAGATACGCAGTATTTT. The chain employs TRBV18 and TRBJ2-3; TRBD1 agrees at 12 bases. V was clipped by 3 bases and J by 2 bases; unmatched bases: 6. The V gene's germline CDR1 is KGHSH and CDR2 LQKENI. The CDR3 has 17 residues.

The rearrangement links TRBV30 to TRBJ1-5; 7 nucleotides align to TRBD1. The CDR3 covers 13 residues. Trimming took 8 bases from V and 0 from J; bases not matched to a gene: 4. CDR1 GTSNPN and CDR2 SVGIG come from the germline V gene (reference sequence). The DNA for the CDR3 is TGTGCCGGGGGGACAGATAGCAATCAGCCCCAGCATTTT. Protein: CAGGTDSNQPQHF.

The chain is built from TRBV19 and TRBJ1-5, with 9 bases lining up with TRBD1. This CDR3 is 15 amino acids long. The J segment lost 6 bases and the V segment lost 6 bases, leaving 9 bases of the junction unmatched. Germline-derived CDR1 and CDR2 are LNHDA and SQIVND (reference sequence). The CDR3 DNA sequence: TGTGCCAGTAGCCCGCGGACAGGGGTCGCTCAGCCCCAGCATTTT. This gives the protein CASSPRTGVAQPQHF.